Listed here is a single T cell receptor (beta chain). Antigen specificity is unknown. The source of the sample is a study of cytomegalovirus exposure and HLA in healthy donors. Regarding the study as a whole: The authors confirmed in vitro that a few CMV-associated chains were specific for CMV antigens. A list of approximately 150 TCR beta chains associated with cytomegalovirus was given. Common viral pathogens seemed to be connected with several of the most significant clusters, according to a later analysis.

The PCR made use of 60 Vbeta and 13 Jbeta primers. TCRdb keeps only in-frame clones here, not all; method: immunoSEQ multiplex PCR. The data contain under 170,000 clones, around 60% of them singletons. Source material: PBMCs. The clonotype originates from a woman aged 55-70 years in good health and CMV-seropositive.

The chain's CDR3 is CASRPPDSGLGLYEQYF. DNA for the CDR3: TGCGCCAGCAGACCCCCTGATTCCGGACTAGGGCTCTACGAGCAGTACTTC. The chain joins TRBV10-2 to TRBJ2-5; 7 nucleotides line up with TRBD2. The DNA end is more similar to TRBJ2-7, so the J call may be wrong. CDR3 length: 17 amino acids. Germline CDR1 and CDR2: WSHSY and SAAADI.